This T cell receptor beta chain was documented in a study of patients and donors after allogeneic stem cell transplantation. The V gene lost 5 bases and the J gene lost 5 bases, with 15 bases spanning the gap. In germline, CDR1 is LNHNV, CDR2 YYDKDF (reference sequence). The CDR3 sequence is 14 residues long. TCRdb ran MiXCR on the RT-PCR reads and lists one entry per CDR3 protein. The sample has some 960,000 distinct CDR3 sequences, 18% seen once. The chain uses TRBV15 and TRBJ2-5; a weak D match, TRBD1 (6 bases). The sequence came from a human donor who was either an allogeneic HSCT recipient or a stem cell or donor lymphocyte infusion donor (not recorded which). It is not recorded whose cells these are; they may come from a transplant donor. Sequenced sample: blood, either unsorted or a sorted T cell fraction (not recorded which). The CDR3 loop reads CATSGTGTGETQYF. CDR3 sequence (DNA): TGTGCCACCAGCGGCACAGGGACGGGGGAGACCCAGTACTTC.